This T cell receptor (beta chain) was recovered during a study of early T cells in non-severe SARS-CoV-2 infection. This CDR3 comprises 16 residues. V was clipped by 4 bases and J by 0 bases, with 14 bases between them. Germline CDR1 is PRHDT and CDR2 is FYEKMQ (reference sequence). Researchers tagged individual cDNA molecules with unique molecular identifiers. MiXCR was run by TCRdb on the 5' RACE reads, yielding one entry per CDR3 protein. Among some 57,000 distinct CDR3 sequences, roughly 10% were seen once, and the ten largest hold around 4.3%. This clonotype was counted at least ten times. The material sequenced was whole blood. This clonotype was obtained from an adult who was a healthcare worker with PCR-confirmed SARS-CoV-2 infection or an uninfected control (not recorded which). The V gene is TRBV13, the J gene TRBJ2-3; perhaps TRBD2 as D (5 bases). The CDR3: CASSYVGGLSTDTQYF. For the CDR3, the DNA is TGTGCCAGCAGCTACGTCGGAGGACTTAGCACAGATACGCAGTATTTT.